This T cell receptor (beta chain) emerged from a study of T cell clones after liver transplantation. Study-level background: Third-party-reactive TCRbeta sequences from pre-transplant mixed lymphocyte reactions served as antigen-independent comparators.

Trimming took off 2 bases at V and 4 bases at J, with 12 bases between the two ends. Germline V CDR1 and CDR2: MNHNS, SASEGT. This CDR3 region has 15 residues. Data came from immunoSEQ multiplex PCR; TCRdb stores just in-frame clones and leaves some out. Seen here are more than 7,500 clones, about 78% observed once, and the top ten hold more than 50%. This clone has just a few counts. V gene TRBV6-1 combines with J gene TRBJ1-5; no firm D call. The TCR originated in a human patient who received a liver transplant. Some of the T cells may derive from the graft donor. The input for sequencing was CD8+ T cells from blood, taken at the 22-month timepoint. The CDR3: CASSEHEGSNQPQHF. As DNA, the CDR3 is TGTGCCAGCAGTGAACATGAGGGATCAAATCAGCCCCAGCATTTT.